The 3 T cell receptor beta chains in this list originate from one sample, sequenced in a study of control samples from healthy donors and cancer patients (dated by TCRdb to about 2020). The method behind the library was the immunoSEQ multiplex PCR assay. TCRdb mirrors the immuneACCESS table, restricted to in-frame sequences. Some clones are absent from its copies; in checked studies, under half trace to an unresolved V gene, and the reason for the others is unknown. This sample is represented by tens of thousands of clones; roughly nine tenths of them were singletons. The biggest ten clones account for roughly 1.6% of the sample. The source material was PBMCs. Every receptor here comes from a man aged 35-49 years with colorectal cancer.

CDR3 sequence (DNA): TGTGCCAGCAGCTTAGAGTTACGGACAGTCGTAAGGGGGGAATTGTTTTTT. Amino acid sequence: CASSLELRTVVRGELFF. The V gene is TRBV7-8, the J gene TRBJ1-4; possible D gene TRBD1, 6 bases. Deletions cut 1 base from V and 15 bases from J, with 27 bases between. The CDR3 has 17 amino acids. CDR1 is SGHVS and CDR2 is FQNEAQ in the germline V gene.

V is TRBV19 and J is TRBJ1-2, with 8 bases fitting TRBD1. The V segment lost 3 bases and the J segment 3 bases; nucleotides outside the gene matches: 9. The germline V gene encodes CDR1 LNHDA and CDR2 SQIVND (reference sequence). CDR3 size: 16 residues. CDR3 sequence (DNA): TGTGCCAGTAGTATGGTGGGAACAGGGGGTGACTATGGCTACACCTTC. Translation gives CASSMVGTGGDYGYTF.

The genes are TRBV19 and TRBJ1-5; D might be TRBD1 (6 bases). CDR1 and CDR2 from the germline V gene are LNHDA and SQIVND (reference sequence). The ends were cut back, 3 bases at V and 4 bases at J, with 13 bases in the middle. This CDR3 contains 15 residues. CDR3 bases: TGTGCCAGTAGTATCTTCAGGGGCGGGAATCAGCCCCAGCATTTT. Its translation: CASSIFRGGNQPQHF. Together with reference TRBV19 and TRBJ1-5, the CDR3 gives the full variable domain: DGGITQSPKYLFRKEGQNVTLSCEQNLNHDAMYWYRQDPGQGLRLIYYSQIVNDFQKGDIAEGYSVSREKKESFPLTVTSAQKNPTAFYLCASSIFRGGNQPQHFGDGTRLSIL.